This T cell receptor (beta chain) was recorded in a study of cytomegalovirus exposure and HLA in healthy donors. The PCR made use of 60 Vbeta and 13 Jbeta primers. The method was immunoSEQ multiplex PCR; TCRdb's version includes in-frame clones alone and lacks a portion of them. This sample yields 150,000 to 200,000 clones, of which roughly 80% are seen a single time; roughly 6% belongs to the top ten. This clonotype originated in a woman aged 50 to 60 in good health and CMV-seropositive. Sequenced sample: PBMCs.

CDR3 in amino acids: CASSWGETYEQYF. Written as DNA, the CDR3 is TGTGCCAGCAGCTGGGGGGAAACCTACGAGCAGTACTTC. The J gene is TRBJ2-7, the V gene TRBV11-3; a possible D gene is TRBD2 (6 bases). CDR1 SGHNT and CDR2 YENEEA come from the germline V gene. This CDR3 region has 13 residues. The germline V and J ends were trimmed by 4 bases and 2 bases, with 9 bases remaining between them. Supplemented by reference TRBV11-3 and TRBJ2-7, the full variable domain reads EAGVVQSPRYKIIEKKQPVAFWCNPISGHNTLYWYLQNLGQGPELLIRYENEEAVDDSQLPKDRFSAERLKGVDSTLKIQPAELGDSAVYLCASSWGETYEQYFGPGTRLTVT.